This T cell receptor beta chain was retrieved from a study of T cell responses to AZD1222 COVID-19 vaccine. The table lists this clone with a count of one. Its cognate antigen is unknown. From germline, CDR1 is SGHNT and CDR2 YYREEE (reference sequence). The CDR3 is 15 residues long. The ends were cut back, 4 bases at V and 0 bases at J, with 13 bases in the middle. The study, taken as a whole, reports: Repertoires in all cases were sampled only once the peak T cell response had passed.

The protocol was immunoSEQ multiplex PCR, while the TCRdb copy is restricted to in-frame clones and leaves out a portion. The data hold more than 120,000 clones, with 88% observed a single time. This sequence was found in an adult who received the MenACWY meningococcal vaccine as a control. The chain employs TRBV5-4 and TRBJ1-1, with D perhaps matching TRBD1 (5 bases). Sequencing used peripheral blood, obtained 28 days after the second dose of the MenACWY control vaccine. CDR3 DNA: TGTGCCAGCAGCGGAATGGGACTGATGAACACTGAAGCTTTCTTT. Encoded protein: CASSGMGLMNTEAFF.